What follows are 5 T cell receptor beta chains derived from one specimen sequenced in a study of CD4+ T cells in melanoma. Some clones are missing from TCRdb's copy, which holds only in-frame ones; the method was immunoSEQ multiplex PCR. The sample yields about 140,000 clones, about 90% seen once. The receptors derive from a human donor with melanoma.

V usage is TRBV25-1 and J usage is TRBJ2-7, with 10 bases lining up with TRBD2. Germline V gene sequence: CDR1 MGHDK, CDR2 SYGVNS. The CDR3 has 15 residues. The trim removed 4 bases at V and 6 bases at J, leaving 9 bases unmatched. CDR3 DNA: TGTGCCAGCAGTGTAGAACTAGCGGGGTCAATCGAGCAGTACTTC. This encodes CASSVELAGSIEQYF.

The V gene is TRBV5-1, the J gene TRBJ1-5; 7 nucleotides agree with TRBD1. CDR3 length equals 15 residues. V dropped 5 bases and J dropped 4; count of bases not matched to a gene: 9. The germline V gene encodes CDR1 SGHRS and CDR2 YFSETQ. This CDR3 is CASSPWTGNNQPQHF. The CDR3 coding sequence is TGCGCCAGCAGTCCCTGGACAGGTAATAATCAGCCCCAGCATTTT.

This clone was counted once. The chain employs TRBV10-1 and TRBJ2-1; 11 positions match TRBD2. The length of the CDR3 is 15 residues. With V trimmed by 5 bases and J by 1 base, 1 base remained unmatched. The germline V gene has CDR1 WNHNN and CDR2 SYGVQD (reference sequence). In nucleotides, the CDR3 is TGCGCCAGCAGTTCTAGCGGGGGGTCCTACAATGAGCAGTTCTTC. Amino acids: CASSSSGGSYNEQFF.

The chain is built from TRBV6-5 and TRBJ2-7; 10 nucleotides agree with TRBD2. The CDR3 sequence is 14 residues long. CDR1 MNHEY and CDR2 SVGAGI come from the germline V gene. V gave up 7 bases and J gave up 7 bases; unmatched junction bases: 10. The CDR3 here is CASNRLAGVGEQYF. CDR3 nucleotides: TGTGCCAGCAATCGCCTAGCGGGGGTCGGGGAGCAGTACTTC.

This clone occurred a few times. The V call is TRBV14, the J call TRBJ1-3; unclear D gene. Germline V CDR1 and CDR2: SGHDN, FVKESK. The V gene lost 1 base and the J gene lost 2 bases, with 3 bases spanning the gap. This CDR3 region has 13 residues. For the CDR3, the DNA is TGTGCCAGCAGCCAAGGAGCTGGAAACACCATATATTTT. It yields the protein CASSQGAGNTIYF. The variable domain in full, completed from reference TRBV14 and TRBJ1-3, reads EAGVTQFPSHSVIEKGQTVTLRCDPISGHDNLYWYRRVMGKEIKFLLHFVKESKQDESGMPNNRFLAERTGGTYSTLKVQPAELEDSGVYFCASSQGAGNTIYFGEGSWLTVV.